The 29 T cell receptor beta chains in this list originate from one sample, sequenced in a study of tumor and adjacent non-tumor tissue in lung cancer. This sample's RNA came from whole unsorted tissue. The normal lung tissue was taken more than 3 cm from the tumor edge. TCRbeta libraries were built with three rounds of nested PCR, modified from ARM-PCR. TCRdb re-called the multiplex PCR reads through MiXCR, storing one row per CDR3 protein. The sample has about 44,000 distinct CDR3 sequences, 60% to 70% seen once. Sequencing was performed on distant non-tumor lung tissue. These receptors were taken from a woman between 40 and 50 years old with non-small cell lung cancer.

Worth noting for this clonotype: This could be a read error, since a much larger clone is one nucleotide away. The chain links TRBV6-1 to TRBJ1-2, with 7 bases identical to TRBD1. Germline values: CDR1 MNHNS, CDR2 SASEGT. J was trimmed by 4 bases and V by 8 bases; bases with no gene match: 10. CDR3 length equals 14 residues. CDR3 DNA sequence: TGTGCCAGCCCCTCCCAGGGGGGGCCCTATGGCTACACCTTC. It codes for CASPSQGGPYGYTF.

Details on this clonotype: The junction does not match germline at one end; this may be a read error. The J gene is TRBJ1-2, the V gene TRBV11-2, with D unresolved. Germline CDR1 SGHAT, CDR2 FQNNGV. This CDR3 has 13 amino acids. The CDR3 DNA sequence: TGTGCCAGCACCTCCGGACGGAACTATGGCTACACCTTT. This encodes CASTSGRNYGYTF.

As for this clonotype: The junction differs from germline at one of its ends, possibly a read error. The V call is TRBV11-2, the J call TRBJ2-7, with D maybe TRBD1 (6 bases). Per germline, CDR1 SGHAT and CDR2 FQNNGV. The CDR3 runs to 15 residues. The CDR3 protein is CVSSLELQGSREQYF. Here the CDR3 DNA reads TGTGTCAGCAGCTTAGAATTACAGGGTTCTCGGGAGCAGTACTTC. The whole variable domain, filled in from reference TRBV11-2 and TRBJ2-7, reads EAGVAQSPRYKIIEKRQSVAFWCNPISGHATLYWYQQILGQGPKLLIQFQNNGVVDDSQLPKDRFSAERLKGVDSTLKIQPAKLEDSAVYLCVSSLELQGSREQYFGPGTRLTVT.

This clonotype was seen a single time. The junction does not match germline at one end; this may be a read error. The chain joins TRBV11-2 to TRBJ2-1; D is unclear. Germline CDR1 reads SGHAT; CDR2 reads FQNNGV. This CDR3 contains 14 residues. The CDR3 spells CVSSLAVTYNEQFF. The DNA for the CDR3 is TGTGTCAGCAGCTTAGCTGTGACCTACAATGAGCAGTTCTTC.

Ten or more counts support this clonotype. The J gene is TRBJ2-3, the V gene TRBV4-2; D unclear. CDR3 length: 16 residues. The V end lost 0 bases, the J end lost 0 bases, and 10 bases lay between the germline ends. Germline CDR1 LGHNA, CDR2 YNFKEQ. In DNA, the CDR3 is TGTGCCAGCAGCCAAGAGGCCGGATTGAGCACAGATACGCAGTATTTT. It is translated as CASSQEAGLSTDTQYF.

On this clonotype itself: Germline and junction disagree at one end, which may indicate a read error. The chain recombines TRBV12-3 or TRBV12-4 with TRBJ1-3, with D unresolved. This CDR3 is built from 14 residues. The CDR3 nucleotides are TGTGCCAGCAGCATCGGGAACTCTGGGAACACCATATATTTT. Its translation: CASSIGNSGNTIYF.

This clonotype has at least ten counts. The CDR3 sequence: CASSVEQGASGELFF. The DNA of the CDR3 is TGTGCCAGCAGTGTAGAACAGGGGGCGTCCGGGGAGCTGTTTTTT. The chain recombines TRBV2 with TRBJ2-2; 9 bases fit TRBD1. The ends lost 4 bases at V and 6 bases at J; junction bases unmatched: 6. Germline CDR1 is SNHLY and CDR2 is FYNNEI. This CDR3 spans 15 amino acids.

Comments on this clonotype: At one end, the junction sequence differs from germline, possibly due to a read error. The V and J genes are TRBV4-1 and TRBJ1-1; 8 bases are shared with TRBD1. Germline V gene sequence: CDR1 MGHRA, CDR2 YSYEKL. The CDR3 sequence is 16 residues long. The CDR3 spells CASSRGQGPLNTEAIF. CDR3 in DNA: TGCGCCAGCAGCCGCGGACAGGGCCCCCTGAACACTGAAGCTATCTTT.

Comments on this clonotype: A much bigger clone sits one base away, suggesting this may be a read error. V and J are TRBV7-8 and TRBJ2-7; TRBD2 might be the D (5 bases). Germline-derived CDR1 and CDR2 are SGHVS and FQNEAQ. The CDR3 loop spans 14 amino acids. CDR3 coding DNA: TGTACCAGCAGCTTAAGGGAGCCGGACTACGAGCAGTACTTC. It specifies CTSSLREPDYEQYF.

As to this clonotype: No conserved phenylalanine or tryptophan ends this CDR3, so it is likely a read error. Because the CDR3's place on the DNA is in doubt, the DNA is left out and the CDR3 is given as listed by TCRdb. This chain joins TRBV10-2 and TRBJ1-6; no check of the table's D call, TRBD1, against the DNA was made. Germline loops: CDR1 WSHSY, CDR2 SAAADI. 14 amino acids form the CDR3, both terminal residues included. CDR3 sequence: CASSGGPGKSPLRS.

There are a few counts of this clonotype. An end of the junction does not agree with germline; a read error may underlie this. The CDR3: CVSSVQGFTEAFF. CDR3 bases: TGTGTCAGCAGCGTACAAGGGTTCACTGAAGCTTTCTTT. The chain employs TRBV7-9 and TRBJ1-1; D gene unclear. Looked up from germline, CDR1 is SEHNR and CDR2 is FQNEAQ (reference sequence). The CDR3 length is 13 residues.

This clonotype came up many times. J is TRBJ1-1 and V is TRBV30; D is unresolved. Germline V gene lookup returns CDR1 GTSNPN and CDR2 SVGIG (reference sequence). Trimming cost V 4 bases and J 0 bases, with 6 bases left between them. The CDR3 runs 12 residues. The CDR3 here is CAWTYMNTEAFF. The CDR3 DNA reads as TGTGCCTGGACGTATATGAACACTGAAGCTTTCTTT.

As to this clonotype: This CDR3 is missing its conserved last phenylalanine or tryptophan, likely due to a read error. The V call is TRBV12-3 or TRBV12-4, the J call TRBJ2-1; D may be TRBD2 (6 bases). The CDR3 extends over 15 amino acids. DNA for the CDR3: TGTGTCAGCAGTTACGGCGGGGCCTCCTACAATGAGCAGTTCCTC. Translation gives CVSSYGGASYNEQFL.

On this clonotype itself: As the CDR3 is not closed by the conserved phenylalanine or tryptophan, this likely results from a read error. The chain links TRBV12-3 or TRBV12-4 to TRBJ2-2, with 9 bases fitting TRBD1. This CDR3 comprises 17 residues. Germline trimming cut 8 bases from V and 5 bases from J; bases unmatched to any gene: 15. The CDR3 DNA is TGTGCCAGCGGTATGGGGACAGGGCCCCTTCTAACCGGGGAGCTGTTTTAT. Translation: CASGMGTGPLLTGELFY.

This clonotype was counted once. A much larger clone lies one base from this, so it may be a read error. The rearrangement joins TRBV20-1 to TRBJ2-1, with 10 bases aligning to TRBD2. Germline V lookup: CDR1 DFQATT, CDR2 SNEGSKA (reference sequence). The CDR3 totals 17 residues. CDR3 DNA sequence: TGCGGTGCTAGAGGCTCCTCGACTAGCGGGTCCAACAATGAGCAGTTCTTC. Protein: CGARGSSTSGSNNEQFF.

A note on this clonotype: It may be a read error: a sequence one base away is much more abundant. This chain connects TRBV14 to TRBJ1-2; no clear D gene. V was cut by 2 bases and J by 1 base, with 11 bases left in between. Germline CDR1 reads SGHDN; CDR2 reads FVKESK. The CDR3 has 15 residues. In nucleotides, the CDR3 is TGTGCCAGCAGCCAACGATCGGCAGTTAACTATGGCTACACCTTC. Translation: CASSQRSAVNYGYTF.

This clonotype was recorded once. One end of the junction is discordant with germline, which a read error may explain. V and J are TRBV11-1 and TRBJ2-1; TRBD2 might be the D (5 bases). The CDR3 has 12 amino acids. CDR1 SGHAT and CDR2 FQDESV come from the germline V gene (reference sequence). CDR3 in amino acids: CANSYLSGVQFF. The CDR3 nucleotides read TGTGCCAACAGCTACCTTTCCGGGGTCCAGTTCTTC.

This clonotype was seen repeatedly, ten times or more. This sequence joins TRBV6-1 and TRBJ1-1; D is ambiguous. Germline CDR1 and CDR2: MNHNS and SASEGT. The CDR3 sequence is 13 residues long. Trimming pared 2 bases from V and 0 bases from J, leaving 4 bases between. Here the CDR3 reads CASSERLNTEAFF. In nucleotides, the CDR3 is TGTGCCAGCAGTGAACGGCTGAACACTGAAGCTTTCTTT.

About this clonotype itself: A clone one base away is much larger, so this may be a read error. The V gene is TRBV28, the J gene TRBJ2-1, with TRBD2 matching over 8 bases. With V trimmed by 5 bases and J by 4 bases, 10 bases remained unmatched. In germline, CDR1 is MDHEN, CDR2 SYDVKM. This CDR3 is 16 amino acids long. The CDR3 nucleotides read TGTGCCAGCAGTCGCCCGGAGGTAGCGGGGTACAATGAGCAGTTCTTC. This sequence encodes CASSRPEVAGYNEQFF.

This clonotype was seen ten or more times. The V call is TRBV13, the J call TRBJ2-5; 8 nucleotides line up with TRBD2. Trimming took 5 bases from V and 5 from J; bases not matched to a gene: 7. The CDR3 loop spans 14 amino acids. Germline V lookup: CDR1 PRHDT, CDR2 FYEKMQ (reference sequence). CDR3 DNA: TGTGCCAGCAGCGACTATGGCGGGGGGGAGACCCAGTACTTC. Its translation is CASSDYGGGETQYF.

This clonotype was picked up a small number of times. A much larger clone differs from this one at a single base, so this may be a read error. This chain joins TRBV5-6 and TRBJ2-7, with 8 bases identical to TRBD2. The V gene's germline CDR1 is SGHDT and CDR2 YYEEEE. Trimming took 2 bases from V and 4 from J; bases not matched to a gene: 8. There are 15 residues in the CDR3. For the CDR3, the DNA is TGTGCCAGCAGCTTCGGAGGGACTAGTGTATACGAGCAGTACTTC. It specifies CASSFGGTSVYEQYF.

This clonotype was detected only once. J is TRBJ2-7 and V is TRBV29-1, with 9 bases lining up with TRBD1. The J call is doubtful: the DNA matches TRBJ2-1 better. This CDR3 region has 13 residues. Germline values: CDR1 SQVTM, CDR2 ANQGSEA. In DNA form, the CDR3 reads TGCAGCGAATCAACGGGACAGGGTTACGAGCAGTTCTTC. This encodes CSESTGQGYEQFF.

This clonotype was recorded many times. The rearrangement links TRBV5-8 to TRBJ2-1; 11 bases line up with TRBD2. Trimming removed 2 bases from V and 10 bases from J; junction bases left unmatched: 11. This CDR3 spans 16 amino acids. CDR1 is SGHTS, CDR2 YDEGEE, per germline. The CDR3 protein is CASSFPLAGGPGEQFF. The CDR3 DNA reads as TGTGCCAGCAGCTTTCCCTTAGCGGGAGGGCCCGGAGAGCAGTTCTTC.

In the case of this clonotype: Because the CDR3 is missing its conserved closing phenylalanine or tryptophan, this is likely a read error. The genes are TRBV4-1 and TRBJ2-7, with TRBD2 identical over 11 bases. V shed 2 bases, J shed 0 bases, and the junction held 3 bases outside the gene matches. Germline V gives CDR1 MGHRA, CDR2 YSYEKL. This CDR3 region has 16 residues. The CDR3 DNA reads TGCGCCAGCAGCCAACCCGGGACTAGCGGCTCCTACGAGCAGTACTTG. Translating it yields CASSQPGTSGSYEQYL.

A word on this clonotype: In this CDR3 the conserved last residue, phenylalanine or tryptophan, is missing, so a read error is likely. The CDR3 spells CASTPGGAGANVLTL. CDR3 DNA sequence: TGTGCCAGCACCCCTGGAGGGGCTGGGGCCAACGTCCTGACTCTC. This chain connects TRBV6-1 to TRBJ2-6; D is perhaps TRBD2 (6 bases). Germline CDR1 and CDR2: MNHNS and SASEGT. The CDR3 extends over 15 amino acids. The germline V and J ends were trimmed by 7 bases and 2 bases, with 12 bases remaining between them.

With respect to this clonotype: This clone may be a read error of a much larger clone one base away. CDR3 nucleotides: TGTGACAGCAGTCCGGGACAGGGCCCTTACGAGCAGTACTTC. This translates into CDSSPGQGPYEQYF. The gene calls are TRBV28 and TRBJ2-7, with 9 nucleotides matching TRBD1. The CDR3 has 14 residues. Germline CDR1 and CDR2: MDHEN and SYDVKM.

The V call is TRBV11-3, the J call TRBJ2-1; TRBD2 agrees at 15 bases. With 9 bases clipped from V and 6 bases from J, the junction kept 9 bases outside the gene matches. Germline V gene lookup returns CDR1 SGHNT and CDR2 YENEEA. The CDR3 extends over 16 amino acids. The CDR3 coding sequence is TGTGCCAGTAGCCGCGGGACTAGCGGGGGGTCCAATGAGCAGTTCTTC. Its protein is CASSRGTSGGSNEQFF.

There are a few counts of this clonotype. The J gene is TRBJ1-1, the V gene TRBV19; D remains ambiguous. CDR3 length equals 13 residues. CDR1 and CDR2 (germline): LNHDA, SQIVND (reference sequence). V was cut by 3 bases and J by 0 bases, with 5 bases left in between. The CDR3 DNA reads TGTGCCAGTAGTATGAATATGAACACTGAAGCTTTCTTT. This gives the protein CASSMNMNTEAFF.

On this clonotype itself: A junction boundary mismatches the germline segment, possibly from a read error. The V call is TRBV6-2 or TRBV6-3, the J call TRBJ2-1, with D unresolved. CDR1 and CDR2 (germline): MNHEY, SVGEGT. The CDR3 sequence is 13 residues long. The CDR3 DNA sequence: TGTGCCAACAGTTCCAGCGTGACCAATGAGCAGTTCTTC. Its protein is CANSSSVTNEQFF.